This TCR beta chain was sequenced for a study of blood T cells in healthy people across ages. Study-wide points: Estimated diversity across one million T cells was deemed an underestimate. Naive T cell percentage strongly correlated with TCR beta diversity. PBMC samples, being unsorted, prevented any conclusive comparison of naive and antigen-experienced cells.

Trimming shortened V by 4 bases and J by 4 bases, and 13 bases separated the two germline ends. Germline lookup yields CDR1 SGHAT and CDR2 FQNNGV. The CDR3 spans 15 residues. This clonotype was picked up many times. Its target is not known. Together with a sample-barcoded 5' primer, a J-beta primer mix was included in a second PCR lasting roughly 6 to 12 cycles. TCRdb fed the 5' RACE reads into MiXCR, producing one record per CDR3 protein. The sample lists 1.6 million or so distinct CDR3 sequences, about 35% seen once, with around 11% in the top ten. Sequencing was done on a sample of blood. This clonotype was sampled from a woman under 40 in good health. The rearrangement uses TRBV11-2 and TRBJ1-4; D remains unclear. The DNA for the CDR3 is TGTGCCAGCAGCTCCATGGGAGGGATTAATGAAAAACTGTTTTTT. This codes for CASSSMGGINEKLFF. The full variable domain, in which reference TRBV11-2 and TRBJ1-4 provide the parts outside the CDR3, is EAGVAQSPRYKIIEKRQSVAFWCNPISGHATLYWYQQILGQGPKLLIQFQNNGVVDDSQLPKDRFSAERLKGVDSTLKIQPAKLEDSAVYLCASSSMGGINEKLFFGSGTQLSVL.